This T cell receptor (beta chain) came from a study of T cells in Graves' hyperthyroidism and ophthalmopathy. Study findings and constraints: The majority of expanded thyroid clonotypes above 0.001 also appeared in blood.

RNA transcripts yielded amplified TCR beta CDR3 regions. The study used the HTBI primer set for a first-round RT-PCR of the TCR CDR3. TCRdb passed the multiplex PCR reads through MiXCR, listing each CDR3 protein once. The sample lists under 450,000 distinct CDR3 sequences, about a sixth occurring once. The authors took PBMCs from 10 ml fresh peripheral blood. In its sample, this clonotype was seen many times. Its antigen is still unknown. The CDR3 runs 14 residues. J lost 2 bases, V lost 3 bases, and 4 bases had no gene match. Germline V gene data show CDR1 as SNHLY and CDR2 as FYNNEI. The chain carries TRBV2 and TRBJ2-7; 7 nucleotides line up with TRBD2. Sequenced: blood. This TCR was sampled from a woman younger than 30 with Graves' hyperthyroidism. The CDR3 region is CASSELSGAYEQYF. Written as DNA, the CDR3 is TGTGCCAGCAGTGAGTTAAGCGGGGCCTACGAGCAGTACTTC.